Here is one T cell receptor (beta chain) with its context. Antigen: not known. Measured with immunoSEQ multiplex PCR; TCRdb has only the in-frame clones, and not every one. The profile shows tens of thousands of clones, under 85% of them singletons. The CDR3 length is 13 residues. Trimming took 4 bases from V and 3 from J, leaving 10 bases between them. Germline loops: CDR1 SGHDT, CDR2 YYEEEE. The sample comes from a study of T cells after posttransplantation cyclophosphamide. General study results and limits: TRB overlap between skin or GI tissue T cells and blood was limited. Donor CD8+ memory clones often dominated recipient blood repertoires at later times.

The sequence came from an older woman in good health, CMV-negative, and a related stem cell transplant donor. Sequenced sample: memory CD4+ T cells sorted from PBMCs. The genes are TRBV5-6 and TRBJ1-1, with D tentatively TRBD1 (6 bases). The CDR3 nucleotides read TGTGCCAGCAGCCGGGGGGCGGACACTGAAGCTTTCTTT. Protein: CASSRGADTEAFF.